The present T cell receptor beta chain was sequenced within a study of cytomegalovirus exposure and HLA in healthy donors. The trim removed 1 base at V and 4 bases at J, leaving 7 bases unmatched. CDR3 length equals 16 residues. CDR1 is MNHEY, CDR2 SMNVEV, per germline (reference sequence). Produced via immunoSEQ multiplex PCR; TCRdb's table is partial and in-frame only. The sample lists about 110,000 clones; less than 90% were seen once. This clone was detected only once. The sample was PBMCs. V gene TRBV27 combines with J gene TRBJ2-3, with TRBD2 matching 8 bases. The TCR comes from a woman younger than 35 in good health and CMV-seropositive. CDR3 loop: CASSLLPSGGADTQYF. As DNA, the CDR3 is TGTGCCAGCAGTTTATTGCCCAGCGGGGGAGCAGATACGCAGTATTTT.